These 24 T cell receptor beta chains were all obtained from the same sample, sequenced in a study of vaccination and CD4 T cells after COVID-19. Treatment here: roughly 10-day PBMC culture with coronavirus spike peptide pools or control peptides (ViraFEST assay). These receptors lack a known antigen. Oncomine TCR Beta short-read sequencing was applied to DNA from cultured CD4+ T cells. From the PCR reads, TCRdb called clonotypes with MiXCR, one entry per CDR3 protein. The sample has thousands of distinct CDR3 sequences, around 80% seen once. Source material: CD4+ T cells from blood, cultured in vitro. All receptors come from a human donor who had recovered from COVID-19.

The chain carries TRBV5-4 and TRBJ1-6, with TRBD1 matching over 10 bases. V shed 3 bases, J shed 7 bases, and the junction held 7 bases outside the gene matches. The germline V gene encodes CDR1 SGHNT and CDR2 YYREEE (reference sequence). CDR3 length: 16 residues. The CDR3 DNA reads TGTGCCAGCAGCTGGGACAGGGGCGAGTGGAATTCACCCCTCCACTTT. As protein: CASSWDRGEWNSPLHF.

The V gene is TRBV12-3 or TRBV12-4, the J gene TRBJ1-2, with TRBD1 matching 9 bases. This CDR3 region has 13 residues. The V and J ends lost 6 bases and 7 bases, in that order; junction bases with no gene match: 6. This chain's CDR3 is CASRLGQGGGYTF. The CDR3 DNA follows: TGTGCCAGCAGATTGGGACAGGGTGGTGGCTACACCTTC.

The chain couples TRBV27 to TRBJ2-3, with 10 nucleotides matching TRBD2. Germline V lookup: CDR1 MNHEY, CDR2 SMNVEV (reference sequence). The CDR3 spans 17 residues. J gave up 8 bases and V 1 base, and 12 bases lay outside the gene matches. This CDR3 reads CASSLLVLGLADGTQYF. In nucleotides, the CDR3 is TGTGCCAGCAGTTTATTGGTGCTAGGACTAGCGGACGGTACGCAGTATTTT.

The chain carries TRBV6-1 and TRBJ1-6; maybe TRBD1 (5 bases). The CDR3 sequence is 18 residues long. The V gene's germline CDR1 is MNHNS and CDR2 SASEGT. With 7 bases removed from V and 2 bases from J, the gap between germline ends came to 21 bases. The CDR3 nucleotides are TGTGCCAGCACCGATAGCCTACCCAGGGCGACCTATAATTCACCCCTCCACTTT. Its translation: CASTDSLPRATYNSPLHF.

This chain uses TRBV18 with TRBJ1-6; 7 bases line up with TRBD1. CDR1 and CDR2 from the germline V gene are KGHSH and LQKENI. The CDR3 length is 18 residues. The V gene end was trimmed by 0 bases and the J gene end by 6 bases; junction bases not matched to a gene: 11. The CDR3 region is CASSPPHTTGDSNSPLHF. The CDR3 DNA is TGTGCCAGCTCACCACCCCACACTACAGGGGATTCTAATTCACCCCTCCACTTT.

V is TRBV20-1 and J is TRBJ2-3, with a tentative D call TRBD2 (5 bases). Trimming pared 3 bases from V and 5 bases from J, leaving 18 bases between. The CDR3 is 15 residues long. Germline V gene lookup returns CDR1 DFQATT and CDR2 SNEGSKA (reference sequence). The CDR3 nucleotides read TGCAGTGCTAGGCCCCCAGTTGTTCGGGGAGATACGCAGTATTTT. This sequence encodes CSARPPVVRGDTQYF.

The V and J genes are TRBV20-1 and TRBJ1-1; possible D gene TRBD1, 5 bases. The CDR3 runs to 16 residues. Trimming left V 1 base short and J 1 base short, with 16 bases between. The germline V gene encodes CDR1 DFQATT and CDR2 SNEGSKA (reference sequence). CDR3 bases: TGCAGTGCTAGAGTGGGGGGATCGGGATGGAACACTGAAGCTTTCTTT. Amino acid sequence: CSARVGGSGWNTEAFF.

This rearrangement joins TRBV21-1 to TRBJ1-2. TRBV21-1 is flagged as a pseudogene. The CDR3 runs to 11 residues. The CDR3 loop is CASLLGYGYTF. The CDR3 nucleotides are TGTGCCAGCCTCCTCGGCTATGGCTACACCTTC.

The rearrangement links TRBV20-1 to TRBJ1-2, with no clear D. Germline CDR1 reads DFQATT; CDR2 reads SNEGSKA (reference sequence). The V gene lost 0 bases and the J gene lost 2 bases, with 10 bases spanning the gap. The CDR3 contains 14 residues. Here the CDR3 reads CSARDRVLNYGYTF. The CDR3 nucleotides read TGCAGTGCTAGAGATCGGGTGTTGAACTATGGCTACACCTTC.

The rearrangement uses TRBV19 and TRBJ2-4; TRBD1 aligns across 8 bases. The germline CDR1 and CDR2 sequences are LNHDA and SQIVND (reference sequence). With V trimmed by 1 base and J by 3 bases, 8 bases remained unmatched. CDR3 size: 17 residues. The CDR3 nucleotides read TGTGCCAGTAGTATAGGTCTCCAGGGGGCGGACAAAAACATTCAGTACTTC. Its translation is CASSIGLQGADKNIQYF.

The chain joins TRBV12-3 or TRBV12-4 to TRBJ1-2; D remains ambiguous. CDR3 length equals 13 residues. V lost 3 bases and J 8 bases, leaving 13 bases between the germline ends. The CDR3 region has the DNA TGTGCCAGCAGTTTCCGATACAGCAACGGCTACACCTTC. It translates to CASSFRYSNGYTF.

This chain links TRBV7-3 with TRBJ2-3; D is undetermined. The CDR3 spans 15 residues. Germline V gene sequence: CDR1 SGHTA, CDR2 FQGTGA. Between the trimmed V and J ends, which lost 9 bases and 8 bases, there was a span of 24 bases. The CDR3 DNA reads TGTGCCAGTAGTATAGATCCGGGCAGCCCAACTACGCAGTATTTT. Encoded protein: CASSIDPGSPTTQYF.

This chain's CDR3 is CASSAGQTYEQYF. As DNA, the CDR3 is TGTGCCAGCAGCGCGGGTCAGACCTACGAGCAGTACTTC. The chain links TRBV4-2 to TRBJ2-7; TRBD2 is a possible D gene (5 bases). V was shortened by 5 bases and J by 2 bases, with 10 bases between the two germline ends. The CDR3 spans 13 residues. CDR1 and CDR2 (germline): LGHNA, YNFKEQ.

The rearrangement links TRBV7-3 to TRBJ2-1, with D tentatively TRBD1 (5 bases). The CDR3 sequence is 15 residues long. Germline V gene data show CDR1 as SGHTA and CDR2 as FQGTGA. The ends were cut back, 2 bases at V and 2 bases at J, with 10 bases in the middle. The CDR3 loop is CASSLVGLTYNEQFF. The DNA of the CDR3 is TGTGCCAGCAGCTTAGTGGGGCTTACCTACAATGAGCAGTTCTTC.

The chain employs TRBV7-8 and TRBJ1-4; TRBD1 matches at 7 bases. Germline V lookup: CDR1 SGHVS, CDR2 FQNEAQ. V lost 5 bases to trimming and J lost 0 bases; unmatched junction nucleotides: 9. There are 17 residues in the CDR3. In DNA, the CDR3 is TGTGCCAGCAGCCGCCAAACAGGGGTCGCAACTAATGAAAAACTGTTTTTT. Amino acid sequence: CASSRQTGVATNEKLFF.

The chain uses TRBV6-1 and TRBJ2-7; possible D gene TRBD1, 6 bases. V lost 6 bases to trimming and J lost 4 bases, with 19 bases between them. The CDR3 is 15 amino acids. The germline V gene encodes CDR1 MNHNS and CDR2 SASEGT. The CDR3: CASSWDFDRIYEQYF. In DNA form, the CDR3 reads TGTGCCAGCAGCTGGGATTTTGACAGGATTTACGAGCAGTACTTC.

This clonotype is a singleton in its sample. This chain joins TRBV11-2 and TRBJ2-2, with no clear D. CDR1 is SGHAT, CDR2 FQNNGV, per germline. The CDR3 length is 15 residues. Deletions cut 6 bases from V and 1 base from J, with 12 bases between. CDR3: CASRPTGQNTGELFF. Written as DNA, the CDR3 is TGTGCCAGCAGGCCTACTGGGCAGAACACCGGGGAGCTGTTTTTT.

This clonotype turned up a few times. This rearrangement joins TRBV6-1 to TRBJ1-5; D is perhaps TRBD1 (6 bases). Deletions cut 3 bases from V and 9 bases from J, with 24 bases between. CDR1 MNHNS and CDR2 SASEGT come from the germline V gene. The CDR3 sequence is 17 residues long. Written as DNA, the CDR3 is TGTGCCAGCAGTGACATCCCGCTACAGGGTCCCTGGGGGCCCCAGCATTTT. It specifies CASSDIPLQGPWGPQHF.

The rearrangement links TRBV19 to TRBJ1-5; TRBD1 is a possible D gene (5 bases). The CDR3 is 17 residues long. The V gene lost 7 bases and the J gene lost 0 bases, with 19 bases spanning the gap. In germline, CDR1 is LNHDA, CDR2 SQIVND (reference sequence). In DNA form, the CDR3 reads TGTGCCAGTACCACACGGGCAGGGCCCTATAGCAATCAGCCCCAGCATTTT. Residues: CASTTRAGPYSNQPQHF.

J is TRBJ1-3 and V is TRBV20-1; a possible D gene is TRBD1 (5 bases). CDR3 length: 14 residues. Looked up from germline, CDR1 is DFQATT and CDR2 is SNEGSKA (reference sequence). Trimming left V 4 bases short and J 0 bases short, with 10 bases between. This CDR3 reads CSAKDGTSGNTIYF. The CDR3 nucleotides read TGCAGTGCTAAGGACGGGACCTCTGGAAACACCATATATTTT.

The chain joins TRBV19 to TRBJ1-5; D perhaps matches TRBD1 (5 bases). CDR3 length: 13 amino acids. V lost 5 bases to trimming and J lost 5 bases, with 10 bases between them. The germline CDR1 and CDR2 sequences are LNHDA and SQIVND (reference sequence). As DNA, the CDR3 is TGTGCCAGTAGTTCCGGAGGGGATCAGCCCCAGCATTTT. Amino acids: CASSSGGDQPQHF.

The J gene is TRBJ1-1, the V gene TRBV20-1; a possible D gene is TRBD1 (6 bases). CDR1 is DFQATT and CDR2 is SNEGSKA in the germline V gene (reference sequence). V was cut by 2 bases and J by 2 bases, with 12 bases left in between. This CDR3 contains 14 residues. The CDR3 is CSARRGADNTEAFF. The CDR3 region has the DNA TGCAGTGCTAGAAGGGGGGCAGATAACACTGAAGCTTTCTTT.

The rearrangement joins TRBV6-2 or TRBV6-3 to TRBJ1-1; D call uncertain. Germline CDR1 is MNHEY and CDR2 is SVGEGT. The CDR3 is 12 residues long. The V end was cut by 3 bases, the J end by 14 bases, with 16 bases between. Here the CDR3 DNA reads TGTGCCAGCAGTTATAGTCTGGCGTTGATGTTCTTT. Its protein is CASSYSLALMFF.

V gene TRBV12-3 or TRBV12-4 combines with J gene TRBJ1-1; weak D call: TRBD1 (5 bases). Trimming left V 7 bases short and J 1 base short, with 10 bases between. The CDR3 runs 13 residues. The CDR3 is CASTGTENTEAFF. The CDR3 DNA reads TGTGCCAGCACCGGGACGGAGAACACTGAAGCTTTCTTT.